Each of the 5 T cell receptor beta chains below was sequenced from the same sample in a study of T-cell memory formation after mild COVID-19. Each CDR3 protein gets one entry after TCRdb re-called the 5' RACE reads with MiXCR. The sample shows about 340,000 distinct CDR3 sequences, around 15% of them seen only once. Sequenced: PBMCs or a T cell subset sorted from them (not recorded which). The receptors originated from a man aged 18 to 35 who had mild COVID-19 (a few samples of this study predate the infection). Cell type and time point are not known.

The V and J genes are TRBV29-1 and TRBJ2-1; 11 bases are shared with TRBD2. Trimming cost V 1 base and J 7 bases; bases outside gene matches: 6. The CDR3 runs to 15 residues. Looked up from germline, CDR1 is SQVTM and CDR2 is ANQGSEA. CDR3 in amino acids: CSVEGLAGMLNEQFF. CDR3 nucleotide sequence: TGCAGCGTTGAAGGACTAGCGGGGATGTTAAATGAGCAGTTCTTC.

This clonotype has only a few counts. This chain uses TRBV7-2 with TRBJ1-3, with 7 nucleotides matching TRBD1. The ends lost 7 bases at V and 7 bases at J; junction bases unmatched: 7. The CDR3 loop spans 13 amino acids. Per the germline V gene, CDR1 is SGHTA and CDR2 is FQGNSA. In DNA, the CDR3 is TGTGCCAGCACCCTAGCAGGGGGGAACACCATATATTTT. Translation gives CASTLAGGNTIYF.

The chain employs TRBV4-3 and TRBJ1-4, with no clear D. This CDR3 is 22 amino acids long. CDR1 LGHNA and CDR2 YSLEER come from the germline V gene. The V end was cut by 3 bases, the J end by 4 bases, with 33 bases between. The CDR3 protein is CASSQEPPSARLQVRSNEKLFF. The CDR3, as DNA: TGCGCCAGCAGCCAGGAGCCCCCTTCCGCCAGGTTGCAGGTTCGGAGTAATGAAAAACTGTTTTTT.

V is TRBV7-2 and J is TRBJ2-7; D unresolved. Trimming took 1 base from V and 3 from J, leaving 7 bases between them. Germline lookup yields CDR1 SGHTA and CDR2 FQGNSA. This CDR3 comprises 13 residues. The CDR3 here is CASSLGVRYEQYV. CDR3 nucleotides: TGTGCCAGCAGCTTAGGAGTACGCTACGAGCAGTACGTC.

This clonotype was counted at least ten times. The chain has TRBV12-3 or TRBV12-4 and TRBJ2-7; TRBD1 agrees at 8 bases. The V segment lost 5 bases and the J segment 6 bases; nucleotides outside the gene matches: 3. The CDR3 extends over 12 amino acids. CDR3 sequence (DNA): TGTGCCAGCAGTCTCACAGGGGGCGAGCAGTACTTC. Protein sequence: CASSLTGGEQYF.